These T cell receptor beta chains were read from a single sample in a study of graft-versus-host responses after intestinal transplantation. For these TCRs, the target antigens are not known. Repertoires were generated with immunoSEQ multiplex PCR, while TCRdb's copy carries only in-frame clones and drops some. The sample gives 70,000 to 95,000 clones, about 93% of which show up once; less than 1.5% is in the top ten. This specimen consisted of unstimulated CD8+ T cells sorted from spleen or lymph node cells, obtained before transplant. These receptors were obtained from a human donor who was the organ donor for an intestinal transplant. Each CDR3 is given with its conserved first and last residue. D genes are given only for firm matches. Expanded clones are given a class, and other clones once, few, many or no size at all.

v_gene,d_gene,j_gene,len,abundance,CDR3aa,CDR3nt
TRBV10-2,.,TRBJ1-1,13,.,CASTSDPNTEAFF,TGCGCCAGCACCAGCGACCCGAACACTGAAGCTTTCTTT
TRBV9,TRBD1,TRBJ2-1,13,.,CASSQTGINEQFF,TGTGCCAGCAGCCAGACAGGGATCAATGAGCAGTTCTTC
TRBV10-3,TRBD1,TRBJ1-2,13,.,CAITRDRNYGYTF,TGTGCCATCACCCGGGACAGAAACTATGGCTACACCTTC
TRBV23-1,.,TRBJ1-1,17,.,CASSQRGRDLMNTEAFF,TGCGCCAGCAGTCAGAGAGGGCGAGACCTCATGAACACTGAAGCTTTCTTT
TRBV27,.,TRBJ2-7,14,.,CASTPPGEWHEQYF,TGTGCCAGCACCCCCCCGGGAGAATGGCACGAGCAGTACTTC
TRBV5-1,.,TRBJ2-1,13,.,CASSYGLNNEQFF,TGCGCCAGCAGCTACGGACTAAACAATGAGCAGTTCTTC
TRBV27,.,TRBJ2-2,14,.,CASSLVQGSGELFF,TGTGCCAGCAGTTTAGTCCAGGGATCCGGGGAGCTGTTTTTT
TRBV4-1,.,TRBJ2-1,15,.,CASSQHPTSYNEQFF,TGCGCCAGCAGCCAACATCCGACTAGTTACAATGAGCAGTTCTTC
TRBV28,.,TRBJ2-7,13,.,CASSPTGYYEQYF,TGTGCCAGCAGTCCGACAGGTTACTACGAGCAGTACTTC
TRBV5-1,TRBD2,TRBJ2-3,19,.,CASSLAREASGGTTDTQYF,TGCGCCAGCAGCTTGGCCCGGGAGGCTAGCGGGGGGACTACAGATACGCAGTATTTT
TRBV27,.,TRBJ2-7,15,.,CASSYSLPGPYEQYF,TGTGCCAGCAGTTACTCGCTTCCTGGGCCCTACGAGCAGTACTTC
TRBV30,.,TRBJ1-1,11,few,CAWSVGLEAFF,TGTGCCTGGAGTGTTGGCTTGGAAGCTTTCTTT
TRBV7-3,TRBD1,TRBJ2-7,15,.,CASSFSGGTGDEQYF,TGTGCCAGCAGCTTTAGTGGCGGGACAGGGGACGAGCAGTACTTC
TRBV28,.,TRBJ2-7,11,.,CASSPHYEQYF,TGTGCCAGCAGTCCCCACTACGAGCAGTACTTC
TRBV5-1,.,TRBJ2-2,12,.,CASSLGAGELFF,TGCGCCAGCAGCTTGGGAGCCGGGGAGCTGTTTTTT
TRBV4-3,.,TRBJ2-1,20,.,CASSQDGAWWAPLFPNEQFF,TGCGCCAGCAGCCAAGATGGCGCATGGTGGGCCCCTTTGTTTCCGAATGAGCAGTTCTTC
TRBV5-1,TRBD2,TRBJ2-5,15,.,CASKPRTSGKETQYF,TGCGCCAGCAAGCCTAGGACTAGCGGAAAAGAGACCCAGTACTTC
TRBV6-1,.,TRBJ1-5,16,.,CASSERESLRNQPQHF,TGTGCCAGCAGTGAGAGGGAAAGTTTACGCAATCAGCCCCAGCATTTT
TRBV7-9,.,TRBJ2-2,15,.,CASSGRTKNTGELFF,TGTGCCAGCAGCGGGAGGACCAAGAACACCGGGGAGCTGTTTTTT
TRBV7-9,TRBD2,TRBJ2-7,17,.,CASSRSGGHTSSYEQYF,TGTGCCAGCAGCCGTAGCGGGGGCCACACCAGCTCCTACGAGCAGTACTTC
TRBV5-5,.,TRBJ2-1,14,.,CASTLPGGIGEQFF,TGTGCCAGCACCTTACCCGGGGGAATTGGAGAGCAGTTCTTC
TRBV14,TRBD2,TRBJ2-1,15,.,CASSHLAGGHNEQFF,TGTGCCAGCAGCCATCTAGCGGGGGGGCACAATGAGCAGTTCTTC
TRBV5-4,TRBD1,TRBJ2-2,16,.,CASSLSGGVNTGELFF,TGTGCCAGCAGCTTGTCAGGGGGCGTTAACACCGGGGAGCTGTTTTTT
TRBV4-2,TRBD2,TRBJ2-1,18,.,CASSQEATGTSGYNEQFF,TGTGCCAGCAGCCAAGAAGCGACCGGGACTAGCGGGTACAATGAGCAGTTCTTC
TRBV10-2,TRBD2,TRBJ2-1,15,.,CASSAPGLAFNEQFF,TGCGCCAGCAGTGCGCCGGGACTAGCTTTCAATGAGCAGTTCTTC
TRBV6-5,.,TRBJ2-6,14,.,CASSWASGANVLTF,TGTGCCAGCAGCTGGGCTTCGGGGGCCAACGTCCTGACTTTC
TRBV9,.,TRBJ2-1,18,.,CASSEEPGGTFTYNEQFF,TGTGCCAGCAGCGAGGAGCCGGGGGGCACTTTCACCTACAATGAGCAGTTCTTC
TRBV6-1,TRBD1,TRBJ1-2,13,few,CASSDRDRDGYTF,TGTGCCAGCAGTGATAGGGACAGGGATGGCTACACCTTC
TRBV2,.,TRBJ2-4,13,.,CASTGYVKNIQYF,TGTGCCAGCACGGGGTACGTCAAAAACATTCAGTACTTC
TRBV4-2,.,TRBJ1-4,17,.,CASSPGEGLATNEKLFF,TGTGCCAGCAGCCCGGGAGAGGGCTTAGCCACTAATGAAAAACTGTTTTTT
TRBV5-1,TRBD2,TRBJ2-7,16,.,CASSEGLAGVGIEQYF,TGCGCCAGCAGCGAAGGCTTAGCGGGGGTTGGTATCGAGCAGTACTTC
TRBV4-2,.,TRBJ2-7,14,.,CASSQGGQLGEQYF,TGTGCCAGCAGCCAAGGGGGCCAGCTAGGCGAGCAGTACTTC
TRBV12-2,.,TRBJ1-5,20,.,CASRLARRRFGTDSNQPQHF,TGTGCAAGTCGCTTAGCACGCAGGAGGTTTGGGACAGATAGCAATCAGCCCCAGCATTTT
TRBV7-9,.,TRBJ2-5,16,.,CASSFGMGEVLKTQYF,TGTGCCAGCAGCTTTGGAATGGGAGAGGTTTTGAAGACCCAGTACTTC
TRBV11-2,.,TRBJ2-1,13,.,CASSSGFRNEQFF,TGTGCCAGCAGCTCGGGTTTTCGCAATGAGCAGTTCTTC
TRBV5-1,.,TRBJ1-2,17,.,CASSSTLIHRQDYGYTF,TGCGCCAGCAGCTCAACGCTTATCCATAGACAGGACTATGGCTACACCTTC
TRBV14,.,TRBJ2-1,15,.,CASSQDGGARREQFF,TGTGCCAGCAGCCAAGATGGGGGGGCCCGGCGTGAGCAGTTCTTC
TRBV5-4,.,TRBJ1-1,16,.,CASSLGLQGYGTEAFF,TGTGCCAGCAGCTTGGGCCTACAGGGATACGGCACTGAAGCTTTCTTT
TRBV14,TRBD2,TRBJ2-7,16,.,CASSQVAEREYHEQYF,TGTGCCAGCAGCCAAGTAGCGGAGCGGGAGTACCACGAGCAGTACTTC
TRBV29-1,TRBD2,TRBJ2-7,15,.,CSAGGGSGARGEQYF,TGCAGCGCTGGGGGGGGGAGCGGAGCTCGGGGGGAGCAGTACTTC
TRBV5-4,.,TRBJ2-7,13,.,CASSLGQSYEQYF,TGTGCCAGCAGCTTGGGACAGAGCTACGAGCAGTACTTC
TRBV28,.,TRBJ2-5,13,.,CAHAGVVWETQYF,TGTGCCCACGCCGGGGTGGTGTGGGAGACCCAGTACTTC
TRBV27,.,TRBJ2-2,15,.,CASSSIAESTGELFF,TGTGCCAGCAGTTCCATAGCGGAGTCCACCGGGGAGCTGTTTTTT
TRBV19,TRBD1,TRBJ1-1,16,.,CASSSPTGWVSPEAFF,TGTGCCAGTAGTTCACCGACAGGGTGGGTGTCGCCTGAAGCTTTCTTT